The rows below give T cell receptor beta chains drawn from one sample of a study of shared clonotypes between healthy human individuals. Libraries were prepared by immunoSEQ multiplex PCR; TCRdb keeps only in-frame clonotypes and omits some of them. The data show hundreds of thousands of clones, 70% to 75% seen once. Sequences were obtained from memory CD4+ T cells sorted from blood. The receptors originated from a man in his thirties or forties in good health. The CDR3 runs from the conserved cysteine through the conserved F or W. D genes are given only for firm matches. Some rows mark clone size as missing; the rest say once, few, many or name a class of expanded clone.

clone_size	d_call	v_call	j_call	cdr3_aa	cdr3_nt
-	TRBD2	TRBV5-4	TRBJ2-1	CASSFQASGTTYNEQFF	TGTGCCAGCAGCTTCCAGGCTAGCGGGACTACCTACAATGAGCAGTTCTTC
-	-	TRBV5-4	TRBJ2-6	CASRFQGTGANVLTF	TGTGCCAGCAGGTTTCAGGGGACTGGGGCCAACGTCCTGACTTTC
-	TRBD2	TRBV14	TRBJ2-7	CASSQDFGRVYEQYF	TGTGCCAGCAGCCAAGATTTCGGGAGGGTCTACGAGCAGTACTTC
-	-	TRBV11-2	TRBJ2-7	CASSFFGREQYF	TGTGCCAGCAGCTTTTTCGGACGCGAGCAGTACTTC
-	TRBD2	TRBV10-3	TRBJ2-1	CAISGGGSSYNEQFF	TGTGCCATCAGTGGTGGCGGGAGCTCCTACAATGAGCAGTTCTTC
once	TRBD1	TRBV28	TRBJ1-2	CAIVGPTGGGGGYTF	TGTGCCATCGTAGGCCCCACAGGGGGAGGGGGTGGCTACACCTTC
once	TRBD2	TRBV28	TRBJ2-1	CASSTPLSGSPYNEQFF	TGTGCCAGCAGCACCCCCCTTAGCGGGAGCCCCTACAATGAGCAGTTCTTC
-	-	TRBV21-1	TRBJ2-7	CASSGDRAYYEQYF	TGTGCCAGCAGCGGGGACAGGGCCTACTACGAGCAGTACTTC
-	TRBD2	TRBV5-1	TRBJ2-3	CASSWSTSGTSDTQYF	TGCGCCAGCAGCTGGTCGACTAGCGGGACCTCAGATACGCAGTATTTT
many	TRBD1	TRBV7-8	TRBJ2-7	CASSGGTGTGNWEQYF	TGTGCCAGCAGCGGAGGGACAGGGACAGGTAATTGGGAGCAGTACTTC
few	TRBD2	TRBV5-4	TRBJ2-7	CASTLETSGRNEQYF	TGTGCCAGCACCCTCGAGACTAGCGGGAGGAACGAGCAGTACTTC
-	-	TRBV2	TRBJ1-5	CASSEAETRQPQHF	TGTGCCAGCAGTGAAGCAGAGACCCGTCAGCCCCAGCATTTT
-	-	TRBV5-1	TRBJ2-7	CASNPGTISSYEQYF	TGCGCCAGCAACCCCGGAACTATTAGCTCCTACGAGCAGTACTTC
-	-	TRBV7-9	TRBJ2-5	CASTTVGGSETQYF	TGTGCCAGCACCACCGTGGGGGGTTCGGAGACCCAGTACTTC
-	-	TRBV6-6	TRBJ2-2	CATSRASGELFF	TGTGCCACTTCTCGGGCCTCCGGGGAGCTGTTTTTT
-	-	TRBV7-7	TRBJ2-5	CASSPNNYQETQYF	TGTGCCAGCAGCCCTAATAACTATCAAGAGACCCAGTACTTC
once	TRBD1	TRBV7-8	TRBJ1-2	CASSTDPGGYGYTF	TGTGCCAGCAGCACAGACCCAGGGGGCTATGGCTACACCTTC
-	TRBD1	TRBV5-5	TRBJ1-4	CASSLLGTANEKLFF	TGTGCCAGCAGCTTGCTAGGGACAGCTAATGAAAAACTGTTTTTT
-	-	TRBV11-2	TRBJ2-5	CASSLPLGRQETQYF	TGTGCCAGCAGCCTGCCCCTGGGGCGCCAAGAGACCCAGTACTTC
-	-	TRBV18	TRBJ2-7	CASSPPYSFSYEQYF	TGTGCCAGCTCACCACCGTACAGCTTCTCCTACGAGCAGTACTTC
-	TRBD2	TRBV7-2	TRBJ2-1	CASSPGLGSGEQFF	TGTGCCAGCAGCCCCGGACTAGGATCGGGTGAGCAGTTCTTC
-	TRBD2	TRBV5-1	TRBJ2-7	CASSTRASGSSYEQYF	TGCGCCAGCAGCACCCGGGCTAGCGGGAGCTCCTACGAGCAGTACTTC